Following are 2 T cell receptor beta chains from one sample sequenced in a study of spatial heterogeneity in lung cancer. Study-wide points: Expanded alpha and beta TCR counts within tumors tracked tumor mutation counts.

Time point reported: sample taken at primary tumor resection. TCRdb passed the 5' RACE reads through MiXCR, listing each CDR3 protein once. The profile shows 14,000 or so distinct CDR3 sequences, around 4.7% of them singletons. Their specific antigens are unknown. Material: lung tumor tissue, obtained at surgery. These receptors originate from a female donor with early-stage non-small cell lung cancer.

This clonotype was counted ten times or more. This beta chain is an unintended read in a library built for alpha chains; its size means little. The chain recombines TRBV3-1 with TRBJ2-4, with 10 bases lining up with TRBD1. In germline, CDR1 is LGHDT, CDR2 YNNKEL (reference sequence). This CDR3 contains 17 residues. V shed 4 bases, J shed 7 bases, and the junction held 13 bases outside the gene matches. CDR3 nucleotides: TGTGCCAGCAGCCGAGCCGGGGACAGGGGTAACCGTAACATTCAGTACTTC. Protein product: CASSRAGDRGNRNIQYF.

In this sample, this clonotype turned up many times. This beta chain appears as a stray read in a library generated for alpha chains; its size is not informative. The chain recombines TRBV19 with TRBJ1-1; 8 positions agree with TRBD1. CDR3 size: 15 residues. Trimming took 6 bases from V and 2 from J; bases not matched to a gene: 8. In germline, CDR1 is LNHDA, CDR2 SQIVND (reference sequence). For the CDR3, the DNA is TGTGCCAGTAGACCACGACAGGGGAGAAACACTGAAGCTTTCTTT. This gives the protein CASRPRQGRNTEAFF.